The following is a T cell receptor beta chain sequence with its context. What it binds is unknown. This CDR3 has 23 residues. Germline V gene data show CDR1 as SNHLY and CDR2 as FYNNEI. V dropped 7 bases and J dropped 0; count of bases not matched to a gene: 26. The treatment denotes: oral pan-JAK inhibitor, 5-10 mg twice daily. Peripheral blood and lesional scalp punch biopsies were taken from alopecia areata patients. This sample stems from a study of CD8+ T cells in alopecia areata. For the study at large: A regimen of oral tofacitinib, 5 to 10 mg twice daily, was given to treated patients. Study-wide findings and caveats: Among the top 100, expanded CD8+ clones, as well as scalp clonality, were significantly decreased by tofacitinib. For lesional scalp, especially alopecia totalis/universalis, clonality was higher than in normal scalp.

Following extraction, RNA underwent reverse transcription to cDNA, which served as the sequencing template. Method: immunoSEQ multiplex PCR; TCRdb's copy keeps in-frame clones and lacks some. The sample lists about 200,000 clones; less than 45% were seen once. The sample in question was CD4+ T cells sorted from blood, obtained at approximately week 30, from a patient treated with tofacitinib. The sequence was collected from a human donor with alopecia areata. The gene calls are TRBV2 and TRBJ2-3; 12 positions agree with TRBD2. CDR3 sequence reads: CASTGGVFGGWLAGGTSTDTQYF. In DNA form, the CDR3 reads TGTGCCAGCACGGGTGGTGTCTTCGGCGGTTGGCTAGCGGGGGGGACTAGCACAGATACGCAGTATTTT.